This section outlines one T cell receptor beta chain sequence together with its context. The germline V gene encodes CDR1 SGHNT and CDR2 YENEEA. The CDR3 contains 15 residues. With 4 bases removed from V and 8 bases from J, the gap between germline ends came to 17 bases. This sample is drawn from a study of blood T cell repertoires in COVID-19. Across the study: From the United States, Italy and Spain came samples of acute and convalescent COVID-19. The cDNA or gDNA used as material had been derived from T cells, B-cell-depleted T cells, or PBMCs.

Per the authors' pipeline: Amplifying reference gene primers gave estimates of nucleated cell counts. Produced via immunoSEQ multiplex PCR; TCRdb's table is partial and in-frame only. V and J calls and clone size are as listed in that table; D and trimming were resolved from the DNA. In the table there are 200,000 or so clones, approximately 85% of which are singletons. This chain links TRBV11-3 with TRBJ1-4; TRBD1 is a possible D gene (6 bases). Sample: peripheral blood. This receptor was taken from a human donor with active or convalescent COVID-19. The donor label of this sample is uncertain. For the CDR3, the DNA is TGTGCCAGCAGCTACGGCCGGGACATTTTCGAAAAACTGTTTTTT. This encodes CASSYGRDIFEKLFF. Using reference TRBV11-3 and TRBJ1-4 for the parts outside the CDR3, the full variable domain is EAGVVQSPRYKIIEKKQPVAFWCNPISGHNTLYWYLQNLGQGPELLIRYENEEAVDDSQLPKDRFSAERLKGVDSTLKIQPAELGDSAVYLCASSYGRDIFEKLFFGSGTQLSVL.